Listed below are T cell receptor beta chains from one sample, sequenced in a study of regulatory T cells in long-lasting Graves disease. Via MiXCR, TCRdb re-called the multiplex PCR reads, giving one row per CDR3 protein. The data contain some 400,000 distinct CDR3 sequences, under 15% of them seen just once; the ten biggest clones take up approximately 15%. This sample also appeared in a second study, on T cells in Graves' hyperthyroidism and ophthalmopathy.

This specimen was peripheral blood mononuclear cells (PBMCs), taken at new diagnosis, from a patient treated with antithyroid drugs. The origin of the receptors is a woman aged 25 to 39 with Graves disease. Each CDR3 is given with its conserved first and last residue. D genes are given only for firm matches. Only part of the rows carry a size: once, few, many, or a class if the clone is expanded.

D: NA
V: TRBV20-1
size: NA
J: TRBJ2-3
DNA: TGCAGTGCTCACAGCGACAGGAGGAGGTCAGCTAGCACAGATACGCAGTATTTT
CDR3: CSAHSDRRRSASTDTQYF

D: TRBD1
V: TRBV13
size: few
J: TRBJ1-2
DNA: TGTGCCAGCAGCTTAGACGGGACAGGTCTCCCACTTGGCTACACCTTC
CDR3: CASSLDGTGLPLGYTF

D: TRBD1
V: TRBV6-1
size: NA
J: TRBJ1-2
DNA: TGTGCCAGCCACAGGGGGGACTATCTTAACTATGGCTACACCTTC
CDR3: CASHRGDYLNYGYTF

D: TRBD2
V: TRBV30
size: NA
J: TRBJ2-1
DNA: TGTGCCTGGGATCCGTGGGAGGGGTACAATGAGCAGTTCTTC
CDR3: CAWDPWEGYNEQFF

D: NA
V: TRBV29-1
size: few
J: TRBJ1-1
DNA: TGCAGCGTTGACAGAGGGGCTGAAGCTTTCTTT
CDR3: CSVDRGAEAFF

D: NA
V: TRBV12-3/TRBV12-4
size: many
J: TRBJ1-2
DNA: TGTGCCAGCAGTTTTCAGCATGGCTACACCTTC
CDR3: CASSFQHGYTF

D: TRBD2
V: TRBV24-1
size: few
J: TRBJ2-2
DNA: TGTGCCACCAGTGATACTCCCCCCGGGAGGGCCCCCGGGGAGCTGTTTTTT
CDR3: CATSDTPPGRAPGELFF

D: NA
V: TRBV12-3/TRBV12-4
size: many
J: TRBJ1-5
DNA: TGTGCCAGCAGTTTAATCGGGGGCCATCAGCCCCAGCATTTT
CDR3: CASSLIGGHQPQHF

D: TRBD2
V: TRBV10-2
size: many
J: TRBJ2-1
DNA: TGCGCCAGCAGTGAGTCGACGGGACTAGCGGGAGAATCCGGTGAGCAGTTCTTC
CDR3: CASSESTGLAGESGEQFF

D: NA
V: TRBV30
size: many
J: TRBJ1-1
DNA: TGTGCCTGGAGTACCGGGACGGGAGAGACTGAAGCTTTCTTT
CDR3: CAWSTGTGETEAFF

D: NA
V: TRBV4-1
size: once
J: TRBJ1-2
DNA: TGCGCCAGCAGCCAAAAGGGACGTGCTAACTATGGCTACACCTTC
CDR3: CASSQKGRANYGYTF

D: TRBD1
V: TRBV12-3/TRBV12-4
size: NA
J: TRBJ1-2
DNA: TGTGCCAGCACCCTCCGCAGGGGGACAGGGCGTAACTATGGCTACACCTTC
CDR3: CASTLRRGTGRNYGYTF

D: NA
V: TRBV3-1
size: many
J: TRBJ2-7
DNA: TGTGCCAGCAGCCAAGTCCACGAGCAGTACTTC
CDR3: CASSQVHEQYF

D: TRBD2
V: TRBV6-1
size: many
J: TRBJ2-1
DNA: TGTGCCAGCAGACGCTATTCTCTAGCGGGTCATGGGTATGAGCAGTTCTTC
CDR3: CASRRYSLAGHGYEQFF

D: TRBD1
V: TRBV20-1
size: many
J: TRBJ1-1
DNA: TGCAGTGCCCAGGGACAGATGAACACTGAAGCTTTCTTT
CDR3: CSAQGQMNTEAFF

D: NA
V: TRBV19
size: NA
J: TRBJ2-1
DNA: TGTGCCAGTAGTATAGATCACAGGGTCTTTAGTGAGCAGTTCTTC
CDR3: CASSIDHRVFSEQFF

D: NA
V: TRBV19
size: NA
J: TRBJ1-5
DNA: TGTGCCAGTAGTAATGGGGGGCTTAGTCAGCCCCAGCATTTT
CDR3: CASSNGGLSQPQHF

D: NA
V: TRBV2
size: few
J: TRBJ2-2
DNA: TGTGCCAGCCCTAGGGGTAGCCTCCACACCGGGGAGCTGTTTTTT
CDR3: CASPRGSLHTGELFF

D: TRBD1
V: TRBV18
size: many
J: TRBJ2-7
DNA: TGTGCCAGCTCCGACAGGGGCCTTGCCTACGAGCAGTACTTC
CDR3: CASSDRGLAYEQYF

D: TRBD2
V: TRBV7-3
size: NA
J: TRBJ2-1
DNA: TGTGCCAGCAGTCTCGGGACTAGGGACAATGAGCAGTTCTTC
CDR3: CASSLGTRDNEQFF

D: TRBD1
V: TRBV3-1
size: many
J: TRBJ2-7
DNA: TGTGCCAGCAGCCAGTACAGGGGGCCCTCCTACGAGCAGTACTTC
CDR3: CASSQYRGPSYEQYF

D: NA
V: TRBV24-1
size: many
J: TRBJ1-5
DNA: TGTGCCACCAGTGAGGGACCCCTCCGAGATTCTTATCAGCCCCAGCATTTT
CDR3: CATSEGPLRDSYQPQHF

D: NA
V: TRBV18
size: many
J: TRBJ2-7
DNA: TGTGCCAGCTCAGCTGACAGGGCCCCACGGGGGTACGAGCAGTACTTC
CDR3: CASSADRAPRGYEQYF

D: TRBD1
V: TRBV10-1
size: NA
J: TRBJ2-7
DNA: TGCGCCAGCAGCCACGGCGGACAGGGGGCGACGCAGTACTTC
CDR3: CASSHGGQGATQYF

D: NA
V: TRBV10-3
size: many
J: TRBJ2-1
DNA: TGTGCCATCAGCCAACTGCGAAATGAGCAGTTCTTC
CDR3: CAISQLRNEQFF

D: TRBD1
V: TRBV19
size: many
J: TRBJ2-5
DNA: TGTGCCAGTAGTACCCGGACAGGGGGCGGCAGGTTGCTAGCAGAGACCCAGTACTTC
CDR3: CASSTRTGGGRLLAETQYF

D: NA
V: TRBV19
size: NA
J: TRBJ2-3
DNA: TGTGCCAGTAGTACGTTCCGAGCGGAAGATACGCAGTATTTT
CDR3: CASSTFRAEDTQYF

D: NA
V: TRBV5-8
size: NA
J: TRBJ2-1
DNA: TGTGCCAGCAGCTTGGCCCCAGGTTCCAATGAGCAGTTCTTC
CDR3: CASSLAPGSNEQFF

D: NA
V: TRBV11-2
size: many
J: TRBJ2-1
DNA: TGTGCCAGCAGGTCCTGGCGGGACGGTATTGAGCAGTTCTTC
CDR3: CASRSWRDGIEQFF

D: TRBD2
V: TRBV5-1
size: many
J: TRBJ2-7
DNA: TGCGCCAGCAGCTTGGGTCTAGCGGGACCCGGCGAGCAGTACTTC
CDR3: CASSLGLAGPGEQYF

D: NA
V: TRBV7-9
size: NA
J: TRBJ1-1
DNA: TGTGCCAGCAGCTTTGAAACAGGGACTTTCTTT
CDR3: CASSFETGTFF

D: TRBD1
V: TRBV12-3/TRBV12-4
size: NA
J: TRBJ2-7
DNA: TGTGCCAGCAGTTTAGACCAGGGGGCCTACGAGCAGTACTTC
CDR3: CASSLDQGAYEQYF

D: TRBD1
V: TRBV3-1
size: many
J: TRBJ1-2
DNA: TGTGCCAGCAGGGCAGGGGGCGCGGGCGGCTACACCTTC
CDR3: CASRAGGAGGYTF

D: NA
V: TRBV6-1
size: many
J: TRBJ2-7
DNA: TGTGCCAGCAGGGCGGGGGAGCAGTACTTC
CDR3: CASRAGEQYF

D: NA
V: TRBV2
size: NA
J: TRBJ2-7
DNA: TGTGCCAGCGGGAGGAATGGGGTCGAGCAGTACTTC
CDR3: CASGRNGVEQYF

D: TRBD1
V: TRBV6-5
size: few
J: TRBJ2-1
DNA: TGTGCCAGCAGTTACGGACAGGGGAGGAACAATGAGCAGTTCTTC
CDR3: CASSYGQGRNNEQFF

D: NA
V: TRBV5-5
size: many
J: TRBJ2-2
DNA: TGTGCCAGCAGCCACCTAGCAGGACCTAACACCGGGGAGCTGTTTTTT
CDR3: CASSHLAGPNTGELFF

D: TRBD2
V: TRBV27
size: few
J: TRBJ2-5
DNA: TGTGCCAGCAGTACGGGAGGGCAAGAGACCCAGTACTTC
CDR3: CASSTGGQETQYF

D: NA
V: TRBV14
size: NA
J: TRBJ1-6
DNA: TGTGCCAGCAGCCAAGGACGGGGGATCGGTTCACCCCTCCACTTT
CDR3: CASSQGRGIGSPLHF

D: NA
V: TRBV7-3
size: many
J: TRBJ2-2
DNA: TGTGCCAGCAACACAGGGAACACCGGGGAGCTGTTTTTT
CDR3: CASNTGNTGELFF

D: NA
V: TRBV4-1
size: few
J: TRBJ1-1
DNA: TGCGCCAGCAGCCAAGAAGGTGTTGGGGGGCACACTGAAGCTTTCTTT
CDR3: CASSQEGVGGHTEAFF

D: TRBD1
V: TRBV6-2/TRBV6-3
size: many
J: TRBJ2-7
DNA: TGTGCCAGCAGTGAATCGAAGCCGGGACAGGGGAGGACTCTCTACGAGCAGTACTTC
CDR3: CASSESKPGQGRTLYEQYF

D: NA
V: TRBV30
size: many
J: TRBJ1-1
DNA: TGTGCCTGGGCGGGAGCCTTGAACACTGAAGCTTTCTTT
CDR3: CAWAGALNTEAFF

D: NA
V: TRBV6-1
size: NA
J: TRBJ1-4
DNA: TGTGCCAGCAGTGACGGGACACCAGATATAGGTCTGTTTTTT
CDR3: CASSDGTPDIGLFF

D: TRBD2
V: TRBV3-1
size: many
J: TRBJ2-7
DNA: TGTGCCAGCAGCCACGGACTAGCGGGAGACGAGCAGTACTTC
CDR3: CASSHGLAGDEQYF

D: TRBD2
V: TRBV12-3/TRBV12-4
size: many
J: TRBJ2-7
DNA: TGTGCCAGCAGTTCCGCGGGATCCGCTACTAGCGGCCAGTACTTC
CDR3: CASSSAGSATSGQYF

D: TRBD2
V: TRBV12-3/TRBV12-4
size: few
J: TRBJ2-5
DNA: TGTGCCAGCAGTCGGGTTATCTCCCCCGCGGGAGTAGAGACCCAGTACTTC
CDR3: CASSRVISPAGVETQYF

D: NA
V: TRBV2
size: NA
J: TRBJ1-5
DNA: TGTGCCAGCGGGGCGACAGTAAATCAGCCCCAGCATTTT
CDR3: CASGATVNQPQHF

D: TRBD2
V: TRBV5-5
size: NA
J: TRBJ2-2
DNA: TGTGCCAGCCGTGTAGCGGGAGAGACCGGGGAGCTGTTTTTT
CDR3: CASRVAGETGELFF

D: TRBD1
V: TRBV5-1
size: few
J: TRBJ1-2
DNA: TGCGCCAGCAGCTTCCACACAGGGGAGGGCTACACCTTC
CDR3: CASSFHTGEGYTF

D: NA
V: TRBV7-9
size: few
J: TRBJ1-3
DNA: TGTGCCAGCAGCTTAAGGGAACTCGGAAACACCATATATTTT
CDR3: CASSLRELGNTIYF

D: TRBD2
V: TRBV7-9
size: few
J: TRBJ2-2
DNA: TGTGCCAGCAGCTTAGCAGGTGGAGGACTAGAGACCGGGGAGCTGTTTTTT
CDR3: CASSLAGGGLETGELFF

D: TRBD2
V: TRBV30
size: many
J: TRBJ2-2
DNA: TGTGCTCTAGCGGGCGCGAACACCGGGGAGCTGTTTTTT
CDR3: CALAGANTGELFF

D: NA
V: TRBV7-7
size: NA
J: TRBJ2-1
DNA: TGTGCCAGTACACAGGGGAGGCACAATGAGCAGTTCTTC
CDR3: CASTQGRHNEQFF